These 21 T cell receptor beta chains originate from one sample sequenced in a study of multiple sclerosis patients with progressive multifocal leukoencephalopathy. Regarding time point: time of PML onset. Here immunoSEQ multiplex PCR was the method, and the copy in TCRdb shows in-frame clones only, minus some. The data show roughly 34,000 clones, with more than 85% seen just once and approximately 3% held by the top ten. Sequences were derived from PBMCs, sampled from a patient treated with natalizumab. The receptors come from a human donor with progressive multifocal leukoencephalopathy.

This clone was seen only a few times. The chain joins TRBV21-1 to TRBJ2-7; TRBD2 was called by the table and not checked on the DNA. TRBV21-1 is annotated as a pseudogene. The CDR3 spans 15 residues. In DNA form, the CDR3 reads TGTGCCAGCACCCCTTATAGCGGGACCTCCTACGAGCAGTACTTC. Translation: CASTPYSGTSYEQYF.

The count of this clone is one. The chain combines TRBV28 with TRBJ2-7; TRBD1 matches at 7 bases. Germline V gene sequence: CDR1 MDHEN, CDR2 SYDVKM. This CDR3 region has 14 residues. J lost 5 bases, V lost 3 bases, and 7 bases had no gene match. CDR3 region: CASSFPGGRHEQYF. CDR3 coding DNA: TGTGCCAGCAGTTTTCCAGGGGGTCGGCACGAGCAGTACTTC.

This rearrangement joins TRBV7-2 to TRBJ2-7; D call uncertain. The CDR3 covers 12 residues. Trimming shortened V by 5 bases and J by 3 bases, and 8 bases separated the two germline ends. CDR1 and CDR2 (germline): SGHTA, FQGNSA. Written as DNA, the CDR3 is TGTGCCAGCAGCCCAACCTACTACGAGCAGTACTTC. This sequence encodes CASSPTYYEQYF.

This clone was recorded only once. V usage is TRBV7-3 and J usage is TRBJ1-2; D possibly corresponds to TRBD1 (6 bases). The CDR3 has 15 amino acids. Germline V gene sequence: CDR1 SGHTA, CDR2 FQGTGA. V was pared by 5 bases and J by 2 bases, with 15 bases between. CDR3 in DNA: TGTGCCAGCAGCCCCGGAGTGGGGGCGAACTATGGCTACACCTTC. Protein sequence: CASSPGVGANYGYTF. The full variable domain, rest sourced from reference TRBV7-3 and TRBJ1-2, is GAGVSQTPSNKVTEKGKYVELRCDPISGHTALYWYRQSLGQGPEFLIYFQGTGAADDSGLPNDRFFAVRPEGSVSTLKIQRTERGDSAVYLCASSPGVGANYGYTFGSGTRLTVV.

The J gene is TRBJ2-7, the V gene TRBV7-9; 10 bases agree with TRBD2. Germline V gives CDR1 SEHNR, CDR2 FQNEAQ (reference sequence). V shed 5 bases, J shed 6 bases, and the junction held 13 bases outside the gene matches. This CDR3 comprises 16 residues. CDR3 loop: CASSISGRASGSEQYF. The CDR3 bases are TGTGCCAGCAGCATCAGCGGGAGGGCCTCCGGGTCCGAGCAGTACTTC.

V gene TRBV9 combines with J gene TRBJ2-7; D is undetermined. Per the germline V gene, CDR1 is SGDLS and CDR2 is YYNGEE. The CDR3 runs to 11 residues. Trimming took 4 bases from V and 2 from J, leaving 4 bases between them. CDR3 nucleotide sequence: TGTGCCAGCAGCCCCACCTACGAGCAGTACTTC. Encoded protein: CASSPTYEQYF.

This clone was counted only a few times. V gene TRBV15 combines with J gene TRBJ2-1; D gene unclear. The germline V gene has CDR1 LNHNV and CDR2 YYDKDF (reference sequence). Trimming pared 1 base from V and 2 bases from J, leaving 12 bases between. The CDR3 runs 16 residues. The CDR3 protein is CATSRVGSETYNEQFF. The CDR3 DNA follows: TGTGCCACCAGCAGAGTGGGTTCGGAGACCTACAATGAGCAGTTCTTC. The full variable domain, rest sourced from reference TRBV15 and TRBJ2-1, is DAMVIQNPRYQVTQFGKPVTLSCSQTLNHNVMYWYQQKSSQAPKLLFHYYDKDFNNEADTPDNFQSRRPNTSFCFLDIRSPGLGDTAMYLCATSRVGSETYNEQFFGPGTRLTVL.

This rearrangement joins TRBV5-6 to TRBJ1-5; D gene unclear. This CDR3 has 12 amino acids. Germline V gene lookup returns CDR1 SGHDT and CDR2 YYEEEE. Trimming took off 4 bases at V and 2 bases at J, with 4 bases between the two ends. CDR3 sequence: CASSRGNQPQHF. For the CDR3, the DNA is TGTGCCAGCAGCCGAGGCAATCAGCCCCAGCATTTT.

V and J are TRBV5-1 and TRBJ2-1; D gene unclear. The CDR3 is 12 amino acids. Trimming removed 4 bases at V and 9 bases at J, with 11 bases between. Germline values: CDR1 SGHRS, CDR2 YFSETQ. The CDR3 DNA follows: TGCGCCAGCAGCATTTCAAAGGGTGAGCAGTTCTTC. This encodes CASSISKGEQFF.

The CDR3 nucleotides read TGTGCCAGCAGTGTTACTGGACAGGGCAGTGATGGCTACACCTTC. This encodes CASSVTGQGSDGYTF. The chain uses TRBV2 and TRBJ1-2; 8 nucleotides match TRBD1. This CDR3 spans 15 amino acids. Germline V gives CDR1 SNHLY, CDR2 FYNNEI. Trimming cost V 4 bases and J 6 bases; bases outside gene matches: 10. The complete variable domain, with remaining parts taken from reference TRBV2 and TRBJ1-2, reads EPEVTQTPSHQVTQMGQEVILRCVPISNHLYFYWYRQILGQKVEFLVSFYNNEISEKSEIFDDQFSVERPDGSNFTLKIRSTKLEDSAMYFCASSVTGQGSDGYTFGSGTRLTVV.

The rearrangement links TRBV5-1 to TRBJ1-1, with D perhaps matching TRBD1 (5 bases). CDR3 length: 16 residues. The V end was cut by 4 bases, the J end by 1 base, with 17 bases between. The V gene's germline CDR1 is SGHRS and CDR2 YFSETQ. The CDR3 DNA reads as TGCGCCAGCAGCAGGAAGGTTGCAGGGACGAACACTGAAGCTTTCTTT. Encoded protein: CASSRKVAGTNTEAFF.

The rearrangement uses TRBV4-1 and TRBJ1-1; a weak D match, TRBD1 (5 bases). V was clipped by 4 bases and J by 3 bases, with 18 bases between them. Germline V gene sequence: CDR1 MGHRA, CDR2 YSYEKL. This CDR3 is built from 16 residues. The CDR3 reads CASSRGPSPGDTEAFF. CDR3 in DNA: TGCGCCAGCAGCCGCGGGCCCTCCCCGGGGGACACTGAAGCTTTCTTT.

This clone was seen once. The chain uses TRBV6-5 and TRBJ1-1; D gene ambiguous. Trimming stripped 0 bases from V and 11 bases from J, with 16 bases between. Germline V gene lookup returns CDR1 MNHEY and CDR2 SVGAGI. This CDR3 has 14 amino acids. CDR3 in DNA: TGTGCCAGCAGTTACTCCCGACTGGGGAATACGGCTTTCTTT. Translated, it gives CASSYSRLGNTAFF.

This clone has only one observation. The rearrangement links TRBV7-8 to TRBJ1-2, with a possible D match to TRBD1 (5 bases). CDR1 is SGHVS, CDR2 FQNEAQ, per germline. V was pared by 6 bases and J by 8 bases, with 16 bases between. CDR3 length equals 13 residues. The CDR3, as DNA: TGTGCCAGCAGTGACCGGCAGGGTACGGGCTACACCTTC. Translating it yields CASSDRQGTGYTF. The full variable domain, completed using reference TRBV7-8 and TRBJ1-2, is GAGVSQSPRYKVAKRGQDVALRCDPISGHVSLFWYQQALGQGPEFLTYFQNEAQLDKSGLPSDRFFAERPEGSVSTLKIQRTQQEDSAVYLCASSDRQGTGYTFGSGTRLTVV.

The CDR3 reads CASSYQLAGSYEQYF. DNA for the CDR3: TGTGCCAGCAGTTACCAACTAGCGGGATCCTACGAGCAGTACTTC. This chain connects TRBV6-6 to TRBJ2-5; 10 nucleotides match TRBD2. The J call is uncertain, as TRBJ2-7 better fits the DNA end. Germline CDR1 and CDR2: MNHNY and SVGAGI (reference sequence). The CDR3 runs to 15 residues.

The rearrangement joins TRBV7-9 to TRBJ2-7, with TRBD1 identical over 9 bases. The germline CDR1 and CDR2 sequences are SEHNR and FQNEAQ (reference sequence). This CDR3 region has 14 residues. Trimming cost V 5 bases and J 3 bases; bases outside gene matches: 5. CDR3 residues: CASSPGTGNYEQYF. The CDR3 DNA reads TGTGCCAGCAGCCCCGGGACAGGGAACTACGAGCAGTACTTC. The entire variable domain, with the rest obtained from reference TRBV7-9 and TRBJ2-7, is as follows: DTGVSQNPRHKITKRGQNVTFRCDPISEHNRLYWYRQTLGQGPEFLTYFQNEAQLEKSRLLSDRFSAERPKGSFSTLEIQRTEQGDSAMYLCASSPGTGNYEQYFGPGTRLTVT.

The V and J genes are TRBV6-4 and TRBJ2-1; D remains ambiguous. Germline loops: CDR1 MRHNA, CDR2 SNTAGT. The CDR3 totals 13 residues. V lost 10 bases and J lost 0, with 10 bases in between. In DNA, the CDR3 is TGTGCCACCAGCGAAAGCTCCTACAATGAGCAGTTCTTC. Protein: CATSESSYNEQFF.

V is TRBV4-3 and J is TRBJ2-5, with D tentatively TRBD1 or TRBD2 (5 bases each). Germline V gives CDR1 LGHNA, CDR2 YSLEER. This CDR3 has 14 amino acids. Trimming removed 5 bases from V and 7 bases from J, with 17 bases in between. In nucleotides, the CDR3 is TGCGCCAGCAGCTCCGGGACCGGCAGTGGGACCCAGTACTTC. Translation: CASSSGTGSGTQYF.

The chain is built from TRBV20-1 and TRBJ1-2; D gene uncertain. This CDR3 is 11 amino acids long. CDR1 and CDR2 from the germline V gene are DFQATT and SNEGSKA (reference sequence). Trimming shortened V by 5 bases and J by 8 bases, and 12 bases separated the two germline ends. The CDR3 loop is CSALGTGGYTF. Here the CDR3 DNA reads TGCAGTGCTCTAGGAACGGGGGGCTACACCTTC.

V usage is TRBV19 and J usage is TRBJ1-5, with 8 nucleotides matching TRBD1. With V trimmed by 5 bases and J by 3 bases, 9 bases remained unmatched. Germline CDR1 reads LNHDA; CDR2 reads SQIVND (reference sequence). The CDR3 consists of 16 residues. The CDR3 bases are TGTGCCAGTAGTCTTGCCGGGACAGGATACAATCAGCCCCAGCATTTT. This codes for CASSLAGTGYNQPQHF.

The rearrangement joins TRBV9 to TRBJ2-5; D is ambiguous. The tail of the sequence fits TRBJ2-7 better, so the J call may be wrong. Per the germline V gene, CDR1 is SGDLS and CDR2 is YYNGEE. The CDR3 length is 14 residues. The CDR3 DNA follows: TGTGCCAGCAGCGTAGAGGCAGCTTCCTACGAGCAGTACTTC. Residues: CASSVEAASYEQYF.